This entry lists 21 T cell receptor beta chains sequenced from one sample in a study of blood T cell repertoires in COVID-19. Produced via immunoSEQ multiplex PCR; TCRdb's table is partial and in-frame only. The sample contains fewer than 400,000 clones, around 82% of which appear only once. Specimen: peripheral blood. The receptors were sampled from a man aged 30 to 39 with active or convalescent COVID-19.

In this sample, this clone turned up once. This chain uses TRBV24-1 with TRBJ2-2, with 7 bases matching TRBD2. Per the germline V gene, CDR1 is KGHDR and CDR2 is SFDVKD. The V segment lost 1 base and the J segment 4 bases; nucleotides outside the gene matches: 5. The CDR3 has 16 residues. This CDR3 reads CATSDFWRGSTGELFF. CDR3 bases: TGTGCCACCAGTGATTTCTGGCGGGGGAGCACCGGGGAGCTGTTTTTT.

The chain has TRBV7-2 and TRBJ1-2, with TRBD1 matching 8 bases. V lost 5 bases to trimming and J lost 13 bases; unmatched junction nucleotides: 9. Germline-derived CDR1 and CDR2 are SGHTA and FQGNSA. There are 12 residues in the CDR3. The CDR3 loop is CASSPDRGSSTF. CDR3 nucleotide sequence: TGTGCCAGCAGCCCCGACAGGGGATCTAGCACCTTC.

The chain combines TRBV28 with TRBJ1-2; D perhaps matches TRBD1 (6 bases). Germline CDR1 and CDR2: MDHEN and SYDVKM. Trimming took 6 bases from V and 7 from J, leaving 12 bases between them. There are 12 residues in the CDR3. The CDR3, as DNA: TGTGCCAGCAGCCAGGGGATTCCTGGCTACACCTTC. Residues: CASSQGIPGYTF.

The rearrangement joins TRBV11-3 to TRBJ1-1, with a weak D call TRBD1 (5 bases). V was shortened by 0 bases and J by 3 bases, with 14 bases between the two germline ends. Germline-derived CDR1 and CDR2 are SGHNT and YENEEA. The length of the CDR3 is 16 residues. CDR3: CASSLDLTAGHTEAFF. The CDR3 nucleotides are TGTGCCAGCAGCTTAGATCTAACGGCGGGGCACACTGAAGCTTTCTTT.

This clone has a handful of counts. V usage is TRBV2 and J usage is TRBJ2-4; 7 positions agree with TRBD2. The V and J ends lost 0 bases and 0 bases, in that order; junction bases with no gene match: 2. Germline V gene sequence: CDR1 SNHLY, CDR2 FYNNEI. The CDR3 runs to 16 residues. The CDR3 loop is CASSEASGLAKNIQYF. The CDR3 DNA reads as TGTGCCAGCAGTGAAGCTAGCGGGTTAGCCAAAAACATTCAGTACTTC.

The rearrangement links TRBV7-2 to TRBJ2-7; 15 bases match TRBD2. The CDR3 loop spans 17 amino acids. Germline CDR1 and CDR2: SGHTA and FQGNSA. V gave up 1 base and J gave up 6 bases; unmatched junction bases: 7. The CDR3 DNA follows: TGTGCCAGCAGCTTAGGGAGGGGACTAGCGGGAGGCGGCGAGCAGTACTTC. Encoded protein: CASSLGRGLAGGGEQYF.

The chain employs TRBV6-6 and TRBJ2-5; 13 positions match TRBD2. The CDR3 has 15 amino acids. Per the germline V gene, CDR1 is MNHNY and CDR2 is SVGAGI (reference sequence). Trimming took 5 bases from V and 5 from J; bases not matched to a gene: 5. The CDR3 region has the DNA TGTGCCAGCAGTCGCCCGACTAGCGGGAGGGAGACCCAGTACTTC. Encoded protein: CASSRPTSGRETQYF.

This chain links TRBV3-1 (or the pseudogene TRBV3-2) with TRBJ2-1; a possible D gene is TRBD1 (5 bases). Germline CDR1 reads LGHDT; CDR2 reads YNNKEL (reference sequence). V was pared by 1 base and J by 6 bases, with 16 bases between. The CDR3 consists of 16 residues. CDR3 loop: CASSQAFRVRANEQFF. CDR3 in DNA: TGTGCCAGCAGCCAAGCCTTCAGGGTTAGGGCCAATGAGCAGTTCTTC.

The chain carries TRBV5-6 and TRBJ2-7, with TRBD1 matching over 9 bases. The CDR3 runs 14 residues. Germline lookup yields CDR1 SGHDT and CDR2 YYEEEE. Unmatched junction bases numbered 4, after V lost 4 bases and J lost 2 bases. Here the CDR3 reads CASSEGQGTYEQYF. In DNA, the CDR3 is TGTGCCAGCAGCGAGGGACAGGGCACCTACGAGCAGTACTTC.

This clone was detected a few times. The same CDR3 can be traced to other DNA sequences in this sample. The CDR3 region is CASSLGGNTGELFF. Written as DNA, the CDR3 is TGTGCCAGCAGCTTAGGAGGGAACACCGGGGAGCTGTTTTTT. This chain links TRBV7-9 with TRBJ2-2; no clear D. Germline CDR1 is SEHNR and CDR2 is FQNEAQ (reference sequence). V was clipped by 1 base and J by 1 base, with 4 bases between them. The CDR3 has 14 amino acids.

The chain combines TRBV5-4 with TRBJ2-3; TRBD2 agrees at 13 bases. The V gene end was trimmed by 5 bases and the J gene end by 2 bases; junction bases not matched to a gene: 11. CDR1 is SGHNT and CDR2 is YYREEE in the germline V gene (reference sequence). There are 18 residues in the CDR3. CDR3 nucleotide sequence: TGTGCCAGCAGGGCAGGGACTAGCGGGGACCCCGACACAGATACGCAGTATTTT. This codes for CASRAGTSGDPDTDTQYF.

The V call is TRBV6-2 or TRBV6-3, the J call TRBJ1-1; 7 bases match TRBD1. Germline CDR1 is MNHEY and CDR2 is SVGEGT. This CDR3 region has 15 residues. The V gene end was trimmed by 5 bases and the J gene end by 3 bases; junction bases not matched to a gene: 9. The DNA for the CDR3 is TGTGCCAGCAGTCTACTACAGGGGAGGTACACTGAAGCTTTCTTT. Translating gives CASSLLQGRYTEAFF.

This chain links TRBV4-1 with TRBJ2-1; a possible D gene is TRBD2 (6 bases). This CDR3 comprises 16 residues. Germline values: CDR1 MGHRA, CDR2 YSYEKL. Trimming left V 3 bases short and J 0 bases short, with 12 bases between. The CDR3 here is CASSHLLAASYNEQFF. CDR3 sequence (DNA): TGCGCCAGCAGCCACTTACTAGCTGCCTCCTACAATGAGCAGTTCTTC.

This clone was seen more than once but under ten times. The CDR3 bases are TGTGCCAGCAGTTTATACGCAGACATAAACCTCTATGGCTACACCTTC. It is translated as CASSLYADINLYGYTF. The chain has TRBV27 and TRBJ1-2, with D unresolved. V lost 1 base and J 4 bases, leaving 16 bases between the germline ends. The CDR3 consists of 16 residues. Germline values: CDR1 MNHEY, CDR2 SMNVEV (reference sequence).

J is TRBJ2-1 and V is TRBV6-1; TRBD1 matches at 7 bases. CDR1 and CDR2 (germline): MNHNS, SASEGT. The ends lost 4 bases at V and 0 bases at J; junction bases unmatched: 6. This CDR3 region has 16 residues. The DNA for the CDR3 is TGTGCCAGCAGTGGGGACAGCCGAAGCTCCTACAATGAGCAGTTCTTC. It translates to CASSGDSRSSYNEQFF.

In nucleotides, the CDR3 is TGCGCCAGCAGCTTGGAACCAGGGGCGATAGAAGCTTTCTTT. This translates into CASSLEPGAIEAFF. V is TRBV5-1 and J is TRBJ1-1; TRBD1 is a possible D gene (6 bases). Germline CDR1 is SGHRS and CDR2 is YFSETQ. The CDR3 loop spans 14 amino acids. Trimming cost V 0 bases and J 8 bases, with 14 bases left between them.

This chain uses TRBV9 with TRBJ1-6; the match to TRBD1 covers 9 bases. The CDR3 contains 15 residues. Germline V gives CDR1 SGDLS, CDR2 YYNGEE. The junction had 8 bases not matched to a gene; V was cut back by 4 bases and J by 9 bases. In nucleotides, the CDR3 is TGTGCCAGCAGCTTACGGACAGGGGACAGTTCACCCCTCCACTTT. This encodes CASSLRTGDSSPLHF. The variable domain in full, completed from reference TRBV9 and TRBJ1-6, reads DSGVTQTPKHLITATGQRVTLRCSPRSGDLSVYWYQQSLDQGLQFLIQYYNGEERAKGNILERFSAQQFPDLHSELNLSSLELGDSALYFCASSLRTGDSSPLHFGNGTRLTVT.

This clone has a handful of counts. This sequence joins TRBV5-6 and TRBJ1-3; D unresolved. The CDR3 consists of 15 residues. From germline, CDR1 is SGHDT and CDR2 YYEEEE. V shed 0 bases and J shed 6 bases, with 13 bases lying between them. CDR3 region: CASSLARQATNTIYF. DNA of the CDR3: TGTGCCAGCAGCTTGGCCCGGCAGGCAACAAACACCATATATTTT. The entire variable domain, with the rest obtained from reference TRBV5-6 and TRBJ1-3, is as follows: DAGVTQSPTHLIKTRGQQVTLRCSPKSGHDTVSWYQQALGQGPQFIFQYYEEEERQRGNFPDRFSGHQFPNYSSELNVNALLLGDSALYLCASSLARQATNTIYFGEGSWLTVV.

This chain connects TRBV27 to TRBJ2-5, with 7 nucleotides matching TRBD1. J lost 2 bases, V lost 3 bases, and 12 bases had no gene match. This CDR3 has 17 amino acids. Germline V gene lookup returns CDR1 MNHEY and CDR2 SMNVEV (reference sequence). The CDR3 DNA reads TGTGCCAGCAGTTTGAAGGCCCGACAGGGTCGGCAAGAGACCCAGTACTTC. It codes for CASSLKARQGRQETQYF.

This rearrangement joins TRBV19 to TRBJ2-7; tentative D call: TRBD1 (7 bases). The ends were cut back, 5 bases at V and 2 bases at J, with 16 bases in the middle. This CDR3 has 15 amino acids. Germline loops: CDR1 LNHDA, CDR2 SQIVND (reference sequence). Here the CDR3 reads CASSPEGAWAYEQYF. The CDR3 coding sequence is TGTGCCAGTAGTCCGGAGGGGGCATGGGCCTACGAGCAGTACTTC.

The chain couples TRBV30 to TRBJ1-2, with a tentative D call TRBD1 (6 bases). Germline-derived CDR1 and CDR2 are GTSNPN and SVGIG (reference sequence). The CDR3 is 16 residues long. The V end was cut by 0 bases, the J end by 4 bases, with 18 bases between. The CDR3 region has the DNA TGTGCCTGGAGTGTAGCCCCCTCGACAGGCGGCTATGGCTACACCTTC. It yields the protein CAWSVAPSTGGYGYTF.